The clone carrying this TCR beta chain has a single count. These data belong to a study of CD8 T cells in Susac syndrome. cDNA came from about 0.46 to 1 ug RNA primed by random hexamers. From the immunoSEQ multiplex PCR reads, TCRdb called clonotypes with MiXCR, one entry per CDR3 protein. The data hold roughly 200,000 distinct CDR3 sequences, with 94% observed a single time. The receptor was isolated from a human donor with Susac syndrome. The sample comprised CD4+ T cells from PBMCs.

The CDR3 protein is CASSPGQGSDEQYF. The CDR3 region has the DNA TGTGCCAGCAGTCCGGGACAGGGGTCCGACGAGCAGTACTTC. The rearrangement joins TRBV6-4 to TRBJ2-7, with 10 bases lining up with TRBD1. Trimming took 5 bases from V and 5 from J; bases not matched to a gene: 6. The CDR3 has 14 residues. Germline CDR1 MRHNA, CDR2 SNTAGT.